This T cell receptor beta chain was sequenced in a study of blood T cells in healthy people across ages. A note on this clonotype: What it recognizes is unknown.

The CDR3 loop spans 15 amino acids. Overall study findings and caveats: It was held that diversity estimates obtained from one million T cells represented underestimates.

It was with a sample-barcoded 5' primer and a J-beta primer mix that a second PCR of roughly 7 to 12 cycles was run. No fewer than 2.5 million CDR3-containing paired-end reads came from each sample. TCRdb fed the 5' RACE reads into MiXCR, producing one record per CDR3 protein. The data hold around 1,700,000 distinct CDR3 sequences, with approximately 30% observed a single time. This clonotype originated in a woman aged 30 to 39 in good health. Sequencing was performed on blood. The gene calls are TRBV21-1 and TRBJ2-1. TRBV21-1 is designated a pseudogene. CDR3 coding DNA: TGTGCCAGCAGCAAAGCGCCAGCGCCGTATCAAGAGCAGTTCTTC. This gives the protein CASSKAPAPYQEQFF.